This T cell receptor beta chain was recovered during a study of cytomegalovirus exposure and HLA in healthy donors. Study-wide results and limits: Most sequenced TCRs were rare (though some public TCRs occurred in many donors). Reports showed the classifier diagnosing cytomegalovirus status with high specificity and sensitivity. Some TCR beta chains (approximately 180 of them) were listed as cytomegalovirus-associated. First-cohort TCR clusters tended to co-occur in the approximately 120 validation repertoires, a later analysis found.

Germline V lookup: CDR1 MNHEY, CDR2 SVGAGI. The CDR3 extends over 14 amino acids. Trimming pared 5 bases from V and 2 bases from J, leaving 9 bases between. Data came from immunoSEQ multiplex PCR; TCRdb stores just in-frame clones and leaves some out. The profile shows roughly 150,000 clones, roughly 93% of them singletons. In the case of this clone: The antigen remains undetermined.

This chain uses TRBV6-5 with TRBJ2-2; unclear D gene. The sequenced material came from PBMCs. The receptor was isolated from a man younger than 35 in good health and CMV-seropositive. For the CDR3, the DNA is TGTGCCAGCAGTCGTACAGTCAACACCGGGGAGCTGTTTTTT. Translated, it gives CASSRTVNTGELFF.